Shown below are 8 T cell receptor beta chains from a single sample sequenced in a study of blood T cell repertoires in COVID-19. The assay was immunoSEQ multiplex PCR, and TCRdb's table has in-frame clones only and misses some. The sample has fewer than 300,000 clones; roughly 92% are singletons. Sequencing was performed on peripheral blood. The receptors were sampled from a woman aged 30 to 39 with COVID-19, enrolled during active disease.

The sample holds many counts of this clone. The chain recombines TRBV25-1 with TRBJ2-1, with 8 bases matching TRBD2. This CDR3 spans 15 amino acids. Germline V gene data show CDR1 as MGHDK and CDR2 as SYGVNS. With V trimmed by 4 bases and J by 0 bases, 2 bases remained unmatched. CDR3 bases: TGTGCCAGCAGTGTCAGCGGGAGCTCCTACAATGAGCAGTTCTTC. This encodes CASSVSGSSYNEQFF.

The rearrangement joins TRBV12-3 or TRBV12-4 to TRBJ1-4; D is uncertain. The CDR3 contains 13 residues. V lost 5 bases and J 8 bases, leaving 12 bases between the germline ends. CDR3 sequence: CASSLGSNEKLFF. In nucleotides, the CDR3 is TGTGCCAGCAGTCTCGGGAGTAACGAAAAACTGTTTTTT.

This clone was detected only once. The genes are TRBV3-1 (or the pseudogene TRBV3-2) and TRBJ2-2, with D possibly being TRBD2 (5 bases). Trimming left V 5 bases short and J 5 bases short, with 21 bases between. Germline V gene data show CDR1 as LGHDT and CDR2 as YNNKEL (reference sequence). The CDR3 spans 17 residues. The CDR3 DNA reads TGTGCCAGCAGCTCCCGGATCCGAGACTACGGGACCGGGGAGCTGTTTTTT. This encodes CASSSRIRDYGTGELFF.

The gene calls are TRBV27 and TRBJ1-1; D gene ambiguous. Germline V CDR1 and CDR2: MNHEY, SMNVEV (reference sequence). Trimming left V 6 bases short and J 6 bases short, with 14 bases between. This CDR3 comprises 13 residues. Here the CDR3 reads CASSMRRESEAFF. CDR3 DNA: TGTGCCAGCAGCATGAGAAGGGAGTCTGAAGCTTTCTTT.

The chain is built from TRBV5-6 and TRBJ2-3; 13 nucleotides line up with TRBD2. V shed 4 bases and J 5 bases; nucleotides not matched to a gene: 7. CDR3 size: 16 residues. Per the germline V gene, CDR1 is SGHDT and CDR2 is YYEEEE. The CDR3 DNA reads as TGTGCCAGCAGCATACTAGCGGGAGGGCCCGGAGATACGCAGTATTTT. Encoded protein: CASSILAGGPGDTQYF.

This chain links TRBV18 with TRBJ2-1; 7 bases match TRBD1. The CDR3 loop spans 11 amino acids. The junction had 2 bases not matched to a gene; V was cut back by 5 bases and J by 10 bases. CDR1 is KGHSH and CDR2 is LQKENI in the germline V gene. This CDR3 is CASSETGEQFF. In DNA form, the CDR3 reads TGTGCCAGCTCAGAGACAGGGGAGCAGTTCTTC.

The V gene is TRBV5-1, the J gene TRBJ2-3, with 7 bases identical to TRBD2. The germline V gene has CDR1 SGHRS and CDR2 YFSETQ. This CDR3 contains 16 residues. J was trimmed by 2 bases and V by 0 bases; bases with no gene match: 6. The CDR3 nucleotides are TGCGCCAGCAGCTTGGGGCTAGCGGAGCTCACAGATACGCAGTATTTT. The encoded protein is CASSLGLAELTDTQYF.

The genes are TRBV7-3 and TRBJ1-5; D unclear. There are 15 residues in the CDR3. CDR1 is SGHTA, CDR2 FQGTGA, per germline. V gave up 3 bases and J gave up 0 bases, with 9 bases separating them. This CDR3 is CASSFLQVSNQPQHF. The CDR3 nucleotides read TGTGCCAGCAGCTTTCTTCAGGTTAGCAATCAGCCCCAGCATTTT.